This record covers a single TCR beta chain. The data derive from a study of blood T cell repertoires in COVID-19. Background on the study: Italy, Spain and the United States were the sources of the convalescent and acute COVID-19 samples. PBMCs, B-cell-depleted T cells, or T cells provided the cDNA or gDNA that made up the material.

Per the study methods: Cell counts per sample came from amplifying reference gene primers. The assay was immunoSEQ multiplex PCR, and TCRdb's table has in-frame clones only and misses some. V, J and clone size were drawn from that table, and D and trimming were deduced from the DNA. The sample carries about 58,000 clones, about 90% recorded once. With 7 bases removed from V and 3 bases from J, the gap between germline ends came to 10 bases. The CDR3 covers 13 residues. What was sequenced was peripheral blood. The receptor was derived from a man in his fifties or sixties with active COVID-19. This chain joins TRBV12-3 or TRBV12-4 and TRBJ1-5; D may be TRBD1 (6 bases). In DNA form, the CDR3 reads TGTGCCAGCACCCGACAGGTCAATCAGCCCCAGCATTTT. Translating it yields CASTRQVNQPQHF.